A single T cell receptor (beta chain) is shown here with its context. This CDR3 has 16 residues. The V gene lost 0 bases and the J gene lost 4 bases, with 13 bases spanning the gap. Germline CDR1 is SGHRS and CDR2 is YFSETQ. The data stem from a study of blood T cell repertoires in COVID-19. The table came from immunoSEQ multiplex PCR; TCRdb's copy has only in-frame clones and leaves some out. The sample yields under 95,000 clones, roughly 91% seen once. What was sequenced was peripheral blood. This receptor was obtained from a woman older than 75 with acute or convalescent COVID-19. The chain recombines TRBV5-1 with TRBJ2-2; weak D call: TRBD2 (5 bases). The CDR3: CASSLAGSSTTGELFF. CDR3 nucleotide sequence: TGCGCCAGCAGCTTGGCGGGGTCCAGTACCACCGGGGAGCTGTTTTTT.